This T cell receptor beta chain originates from a study of early T cells in non-severe SARS-CoV-2 infection. Study overall: The authors sequenced bulk RNA from unsorted whole blood, leaving chains unpaired. Study outcomes and limitations: Reliance on VDJdb matching favored anti-spike CD8 responses; private and CD4 specificities were missed.

The protocol attached unique molecular identifiers to individual cDNA molecules. TCRdb reprocessed the 5' RACE reads with MiXCR, giving one entry per CDR3 protein. The top ten hold 10% of the sample, which has just over 25,000 distinct CDR3 sequences, roughly 4% seen once. Per germline, CDR1 SQVTM and CDR2 ANQGSEA. V dropped 7 bases and J dropped 5 bases, with 14 bases sitting between them. The CDR3 runs 12 residues. This clonotype has a count of ten or more. What it binds is unknown. This sequence joins TRBV29-1 and TRBJ2-5; weak D call: TRBD1 (5 bases). The sequenced sample consisted of whole blood. This receptor was obtained from an adult who was a healthcare worker with PCR-confirmed SARS-CoV-2 infection or an uninfected control (not recorded which). CDR3 nucleotides: TGCAGCGCTGGTGGCCCAGGGGAGACCCAGTACTTC. Translated: CSAGGPGETQYF.